This TCR beta chain was identified during a study of CD8 T cells in Susac syndrome. Random hexamers were used to reverse transcribe about 0.45 to 1 ug of RNA. TCRdb passed the immunoSEQ multiplex PCR reads through MiXCR, listing each CDR3 protein once. The sample has about 120,000 distinct CDR3 sequences; roughly 93% are singletons. The V end lost 3 bases, the J end lost 6 bases, and 14 bases lay between the germline ends. Germline values: CDR1 SQVTM, CDR2 ANQGSEA. The CDR3 is 13 residues long. The receptor's source is a human donor with multiple sclerosis. The gene calls are TRBV29-1 and TRBJ1-1, with a possible D match to TRBD1 (6 bases). The sample comprised CD4+ T cells from PBMCs. The CDR3 reads CSVERGASPEAFF. The DNA of the CDR3 is TGCAGCGTTGAGAGGGGGGCCTCACCTGAAGCTTTCTTT.